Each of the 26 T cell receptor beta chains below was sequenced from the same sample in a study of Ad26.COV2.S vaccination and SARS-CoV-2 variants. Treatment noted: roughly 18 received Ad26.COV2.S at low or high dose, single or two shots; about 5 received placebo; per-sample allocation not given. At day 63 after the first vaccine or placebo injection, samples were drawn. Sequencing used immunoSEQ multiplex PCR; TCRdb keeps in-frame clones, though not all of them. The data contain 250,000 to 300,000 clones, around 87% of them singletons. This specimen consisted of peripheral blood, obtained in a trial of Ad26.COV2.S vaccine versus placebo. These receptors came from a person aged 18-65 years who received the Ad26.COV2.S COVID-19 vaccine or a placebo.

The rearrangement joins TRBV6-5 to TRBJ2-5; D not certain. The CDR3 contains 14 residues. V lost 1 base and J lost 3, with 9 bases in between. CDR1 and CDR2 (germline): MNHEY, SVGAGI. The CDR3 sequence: CASSYLGGEETQYF. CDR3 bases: TGTGCCAGCAGTTACTTGGGCGGAGAAGAGACCCAGTACTTC.

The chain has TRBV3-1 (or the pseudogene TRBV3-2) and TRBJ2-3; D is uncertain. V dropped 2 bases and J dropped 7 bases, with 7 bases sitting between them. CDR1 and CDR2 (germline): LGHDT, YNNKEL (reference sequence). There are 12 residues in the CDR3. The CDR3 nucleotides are TGTGCCAGCAGCCAAAATGAGAATACGCAGTATTTT. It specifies CASSQNENTQYF.

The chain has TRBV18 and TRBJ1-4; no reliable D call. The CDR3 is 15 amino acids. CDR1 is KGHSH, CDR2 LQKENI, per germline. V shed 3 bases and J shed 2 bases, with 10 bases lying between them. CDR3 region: CASSPLVTTNEKLFF. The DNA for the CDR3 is TGTGCCAGCTCACCCCTAGTAACGACTAATGAAAAACTGTTTTTT.

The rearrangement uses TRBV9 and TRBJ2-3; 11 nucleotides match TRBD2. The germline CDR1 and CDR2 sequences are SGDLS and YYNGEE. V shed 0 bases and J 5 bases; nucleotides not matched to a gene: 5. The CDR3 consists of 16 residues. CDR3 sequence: CASSVGSGRAKDTQYF. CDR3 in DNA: TGTGCCAGCAGCGTAGGTAGCGGGAGGGCTAAAGATACGCAGTATTTT.

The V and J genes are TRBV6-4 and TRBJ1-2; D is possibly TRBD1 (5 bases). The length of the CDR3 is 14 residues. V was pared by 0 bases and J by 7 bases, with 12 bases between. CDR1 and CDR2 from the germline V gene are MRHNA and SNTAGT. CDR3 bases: TGTGCCAGCAGTGACTCTGCAGGGTTGACTGGCTACACCTTC. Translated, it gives CASSDSAGLTGYTF.

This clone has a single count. This CDR3 reads CASSGPGTSKSYEQYF. Here the CDR3 DNA reads TGTGCCAGCAGTGGCCCCGGGACTAGTAAGTCCTACGAGCAGTACTTC. This sequence joins TRBV6-1 and TRBJ2-7; 8 bases agree with TRBD2. Germline V lookup: CDR1 MNHNS, CDR2 SASEGT. V was clipped by 4 bases and J by 1 base; unmatched bases: 9. The CDR3 spans 16 residues.

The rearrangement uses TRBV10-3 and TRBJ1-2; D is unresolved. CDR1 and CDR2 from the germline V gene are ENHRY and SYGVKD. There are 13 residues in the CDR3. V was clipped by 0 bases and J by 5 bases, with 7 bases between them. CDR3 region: CAISESYLYGYTF. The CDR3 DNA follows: TGTGCCATCAGTGAGTCTTACCTTTATGGCTACACCTTC.

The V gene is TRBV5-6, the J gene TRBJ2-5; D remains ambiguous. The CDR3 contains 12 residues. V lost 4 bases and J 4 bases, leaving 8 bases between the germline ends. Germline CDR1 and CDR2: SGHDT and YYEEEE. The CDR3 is CASSPLGETQYF. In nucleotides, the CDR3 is TGTGCCAGCAGCCCGCTAGGAGAGACCCAGTACTTC.

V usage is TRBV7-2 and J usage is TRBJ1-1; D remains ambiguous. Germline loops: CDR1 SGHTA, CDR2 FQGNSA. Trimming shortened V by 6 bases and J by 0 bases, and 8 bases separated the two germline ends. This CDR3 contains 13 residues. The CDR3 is CASRLTLNTEAFF. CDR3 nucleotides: TGTGCCAGCAGATTGACGCTGAACACTGAAGCTTTCTTT.

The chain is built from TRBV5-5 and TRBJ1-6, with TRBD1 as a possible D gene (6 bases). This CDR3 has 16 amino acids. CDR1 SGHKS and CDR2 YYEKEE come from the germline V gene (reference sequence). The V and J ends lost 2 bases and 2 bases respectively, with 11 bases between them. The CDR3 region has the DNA TGTGCCAGCAGCTTAGGACAGACTACCTATAATTCACCCCTCCACTTT. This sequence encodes CASSLGQTTYNSPLHF.

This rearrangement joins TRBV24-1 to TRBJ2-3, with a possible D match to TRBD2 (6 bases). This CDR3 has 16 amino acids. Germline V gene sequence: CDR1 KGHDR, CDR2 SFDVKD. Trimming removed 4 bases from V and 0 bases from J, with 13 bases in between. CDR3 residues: CATSDRTTTSTDTQYF. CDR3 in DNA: TGTGCCACCAGTGACCGGACTACAACTAGCACAGATACGCAGTATTTT.

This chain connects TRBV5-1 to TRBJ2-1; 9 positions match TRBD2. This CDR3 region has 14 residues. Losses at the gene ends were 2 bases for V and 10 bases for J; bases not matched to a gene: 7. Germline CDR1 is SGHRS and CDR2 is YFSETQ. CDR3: CASSFGWREGEQFF. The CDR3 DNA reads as TGCGCCAGCAGCTTCGGTTGGCGGGAGGGGGAGCAGTTCTTC.

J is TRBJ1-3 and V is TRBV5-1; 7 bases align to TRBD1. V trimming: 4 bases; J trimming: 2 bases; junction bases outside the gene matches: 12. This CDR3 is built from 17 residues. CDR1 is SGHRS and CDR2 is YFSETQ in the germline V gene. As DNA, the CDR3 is TGCGCCAGCAGCCTCCAGGGACAGCCGGATACTGGAAACACCATATATTTT. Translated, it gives CASSLQGQPDTGNTIYF.

Here the CDR3 DNA reads TGTGCCAGCAGTGAAAGCGGGGGGTCCTACGAGCAGTACTTC. It is translated as CASSESGGSYEQYF. The chain combines TRBV2 with TRBJ2-7; 9 bases line up with TRBD2. The CDR3 is 14 amino acids. J gave up 1 base and V 2 bases, and 0 bases lay outside the gene matches. CDR1 and CDR2 (germline): SNHLY, FYNNEI.

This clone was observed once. CDR3 region: CASSTGTGRVTGELFF. Written as DNA, the CDR3 is TGTGCCAGCAGCACAGGGACAGGGAGAGTCACCGGGGAGCTGTTTTTT. The chain couples TRBV7-2 to TRBJ2-2; 9 bases agree with TRBD1. The V gene end was trimmed by 5 bases and the J gene end by 4 bases; junction bases not matched to a gene: 8. Germline V CDR1 and CDR2: SGHTA, FQGNSA. The CDR3 extends over 16 amino acids. Complete variable domain (other parts from reference TRBV7-2 and TRBJ2-2): GAGVSQSPSNKVTEKGKDVELRCDPISGHTALYWYRQSLGQGLEFLIYFQGNSAPDKSGLPSDRFSAERTGGSVSTLTIQRTQQEDSAVYLCASSTGTGRVTGELFFGEGSRLTVL.

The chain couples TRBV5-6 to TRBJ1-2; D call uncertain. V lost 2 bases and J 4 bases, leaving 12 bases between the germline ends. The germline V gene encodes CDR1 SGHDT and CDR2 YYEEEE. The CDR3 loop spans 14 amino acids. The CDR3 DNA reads TGTGCCAGCAGCTTCAGTGCGCAGGCCTATGGCTACACCTTC. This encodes CASSFSAQAYGYTF.

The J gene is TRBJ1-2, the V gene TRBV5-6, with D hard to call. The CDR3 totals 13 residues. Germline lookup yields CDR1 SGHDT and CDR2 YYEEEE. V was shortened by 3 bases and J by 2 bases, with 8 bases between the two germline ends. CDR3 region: CASSSGPNYGYTF. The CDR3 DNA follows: TGTGCCAGCAGCTCCGGACCGAACTATGGCTACACCTTC.

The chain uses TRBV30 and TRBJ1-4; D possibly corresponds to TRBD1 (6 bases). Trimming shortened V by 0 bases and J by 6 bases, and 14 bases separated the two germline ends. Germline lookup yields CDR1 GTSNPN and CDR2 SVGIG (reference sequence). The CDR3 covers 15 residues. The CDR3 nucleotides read TGTGCCTGGAGTGTAGGGGGAGGTGCGGATGAAAAACTGTTTTTT. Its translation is CAWSVGGGADEKLFF.

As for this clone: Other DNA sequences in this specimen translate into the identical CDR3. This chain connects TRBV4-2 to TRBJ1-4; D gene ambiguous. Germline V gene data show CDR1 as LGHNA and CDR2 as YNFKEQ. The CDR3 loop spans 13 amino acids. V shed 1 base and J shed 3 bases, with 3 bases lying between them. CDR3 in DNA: TGTGCCAGCAGCCAAGCCCCTAATGAAAAACTGTTTTTT. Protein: CASSQAPNEKLFF.

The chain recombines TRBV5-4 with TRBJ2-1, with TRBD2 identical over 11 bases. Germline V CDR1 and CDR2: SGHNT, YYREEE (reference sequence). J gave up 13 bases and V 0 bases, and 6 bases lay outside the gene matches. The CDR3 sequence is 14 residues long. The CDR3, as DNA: TGTGCCAGCAGCTTGGATTTAGCGGGAGGGCTACAGTTCTTC. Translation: CASSLDLAGGLQFF.

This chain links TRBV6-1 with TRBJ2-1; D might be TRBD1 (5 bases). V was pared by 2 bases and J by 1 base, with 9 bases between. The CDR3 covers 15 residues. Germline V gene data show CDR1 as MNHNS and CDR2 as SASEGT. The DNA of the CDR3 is TGTGCCAGCAGTGAATGGGGCATTTCCTACAATGAGCAGTTCTTC. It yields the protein CASSEWGISYNEQFF.

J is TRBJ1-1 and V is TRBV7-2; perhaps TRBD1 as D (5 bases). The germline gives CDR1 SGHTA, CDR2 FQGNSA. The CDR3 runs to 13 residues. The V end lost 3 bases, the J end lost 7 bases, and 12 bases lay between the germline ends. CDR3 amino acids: CASSLVTAGEAFF. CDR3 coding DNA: TGTGCCAGCAGCTTGGTGACAGCTGGTGAAGCTTTCTTT.

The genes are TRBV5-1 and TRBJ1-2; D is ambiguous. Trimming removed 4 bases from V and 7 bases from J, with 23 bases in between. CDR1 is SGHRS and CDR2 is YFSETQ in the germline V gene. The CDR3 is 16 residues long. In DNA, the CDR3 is TGCGCCAGCAGCCCCCAGGCAGCCCAAAACGTCGGTGGCTACACCTTC. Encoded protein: CASSPQAAQNVGGYTF. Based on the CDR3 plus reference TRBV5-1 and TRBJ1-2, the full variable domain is KAGVTQTPRYLIKTRGQQVTLSCSPISGHRSVSWYQQTPGQGLQFLFEYFSETQRNKGNFPGRFSGRQFSNSRSEMNVSTLELGDSALYLCASSPQAAQNVGGYTFGSGTRLTVV.

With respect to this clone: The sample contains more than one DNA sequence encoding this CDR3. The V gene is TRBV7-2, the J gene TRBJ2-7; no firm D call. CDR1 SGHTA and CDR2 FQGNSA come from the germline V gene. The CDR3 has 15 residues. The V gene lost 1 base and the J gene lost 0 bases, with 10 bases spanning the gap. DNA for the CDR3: TGTGCCAGCAGCTTAGGTGGGGATAGCTCCTACGAGCAGTACTTC. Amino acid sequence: CASSLGGDSSYEQYF.

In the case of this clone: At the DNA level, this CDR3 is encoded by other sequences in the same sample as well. The CDR3 sequence: CSDRQGDGYTF. The CDR3 DNA reads as TGCAGCGACCGACAGGGGGATGGCTACACCTTC. The chain employs TRBV29-1 and TRBJ1-2, with TRBD1 matching 9 bases. The V segment lost 7 bases and the J segment 6 bases; nucleotides outside the gene matches: 3. This CDR3 spans 11 amino acids. Per germline, CDR1 SQVTM and CDR2 ANQGSEA.

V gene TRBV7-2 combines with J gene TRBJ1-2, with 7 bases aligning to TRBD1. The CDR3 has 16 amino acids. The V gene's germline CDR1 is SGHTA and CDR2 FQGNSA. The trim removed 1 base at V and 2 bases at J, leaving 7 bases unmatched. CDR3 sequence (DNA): TGTGCCAGCAGCTTAGGTGTCGGGACAGTGAACTATGGCTACACCTTC. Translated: CASSLGVGTVNYGYTF.